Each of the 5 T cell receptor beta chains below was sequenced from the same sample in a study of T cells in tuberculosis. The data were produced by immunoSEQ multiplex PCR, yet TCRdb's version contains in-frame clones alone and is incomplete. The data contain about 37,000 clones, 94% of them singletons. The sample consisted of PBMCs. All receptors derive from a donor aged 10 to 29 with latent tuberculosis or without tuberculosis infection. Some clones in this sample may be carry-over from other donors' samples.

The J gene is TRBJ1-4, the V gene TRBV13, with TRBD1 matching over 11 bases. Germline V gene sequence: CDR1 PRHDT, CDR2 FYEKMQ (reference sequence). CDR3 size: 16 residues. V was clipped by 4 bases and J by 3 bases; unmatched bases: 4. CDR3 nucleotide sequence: TGTGCCAGCAGCTGGACAGGGGGCTCTGCTAATGAAAAACTGTTTTTT. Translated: CASSWTGGSANEKLFF.

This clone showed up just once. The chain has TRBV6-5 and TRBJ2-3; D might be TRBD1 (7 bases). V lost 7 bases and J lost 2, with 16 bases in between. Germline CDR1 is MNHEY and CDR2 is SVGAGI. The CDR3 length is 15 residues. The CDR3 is CASTRDRIDTDTQYF. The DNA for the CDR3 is TGTGCCAGCACGCGGGACAGAATTGACACAGATACGCAGTATTTT.

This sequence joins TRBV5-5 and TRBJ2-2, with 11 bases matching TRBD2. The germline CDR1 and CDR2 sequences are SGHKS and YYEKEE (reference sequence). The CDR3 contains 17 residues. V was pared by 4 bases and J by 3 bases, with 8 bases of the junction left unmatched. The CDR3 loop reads CASSIRLAGPYTGELFF. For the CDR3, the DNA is TGTGCCAGCAGCATACGACTAGCGGGGCCCTACACCGGGGAGCTGTTTTTT.

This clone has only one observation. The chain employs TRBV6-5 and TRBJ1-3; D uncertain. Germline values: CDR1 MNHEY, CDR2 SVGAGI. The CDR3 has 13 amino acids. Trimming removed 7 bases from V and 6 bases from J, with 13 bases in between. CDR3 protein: CASTHGVENTIYF. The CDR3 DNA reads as TGTGCCAGCACCCACGGGGTAGAAAACACCATATATTTT.

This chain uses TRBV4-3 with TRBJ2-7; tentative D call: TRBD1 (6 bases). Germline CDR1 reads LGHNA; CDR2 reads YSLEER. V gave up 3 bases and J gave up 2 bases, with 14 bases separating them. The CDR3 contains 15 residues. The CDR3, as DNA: TGCGCCAGCAGCCAGGGGGCAGGGATCGCCTACGAGCAGTACTTC. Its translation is CASSQGAGIAYEQYF.